This TCR beta chain appears in the sequencing data of a study of T cells in Graves' hyperthyroidism and ophthalmopathy (dated 2019 in TCRdb). Study-wide context: Peripheral blood was collected at initial diagnosis, before any treatment. An independent validation cohort of around 19 hyperthyroidism patients and roughly 16 patients who later progressed to ophthalmopathy tested prospective prediction of ophthalmopathy. Once sampling was done, hyperthyroidism patients were given methimazole at a starting dose of 30 mg daily, whereas ophthalmopathy patients were given high-dose intravenous methylprednisolone. For training and testing, the 95 to 100 patients in the discovery cohort were randomly divided in a 7:3 ratio. TCR V-J signatures able to tell the groups apart were searched for in a discovery cohort of 90 to 100 patients, of whom around 43 had Graves' ophthalmopathy and around 57 had stable Graves' hyperthyroidism. According to the paper, TCR Vbeta CDR3 sequencing was carried out on approximately 140 peripheral blood samples, which came from 40 to 45 ophthalmopathy, roughly 75 hyperthyroidism and about 17 progressor patients. The study also compared thyroid tissue and blood T-cell repertoires from 5 to 7 Graves' hyperthyroidism patients. Study-wide conclusions, independent of this receptor: A model built on a 13 V-J signature distinguished ophthalmopathy from stable hyperthyroidism, reaching about 88% sensitivity and about 81% specificity in cross-validation and 80%/75% in testing. Sample size was not statistically predetermined, and blinding of investigators to group allocation was not performed. Most expanded thyroid clonotypes (frequency above 0.001) were also detected in blood, suggesting blood repertoires may reflect thyroid immune responses. During validation, the model predicted progression to ophthalmopathy a median of around six months ahead of onset, with approximately 70% sensitivity and 72% to 85% specificity.

Amplification of TCR beta CDR3 regions was carried out from RNA transcripts. The first round of RT-PCR for the TCR CDR3 was performed with the HTBI primer set and the Qiagen OneStep RT-PCR kit. Libraries were constructed in a second round of multiplex PCR, after which size selection and purification were carried out. Libraries were sequenced paired-end with 100 bp reads on an Illumina HiSeq2000. On the authors' methods: SOAPnuke was used to process the raw data, with reads discarded if the reads contained adapters or uncalled bases, had a mean Phred below 15, or lacked an exact constant-primer or identifier match. High-quality paired reads were merged using COPE v1.2.5, and each unique nucleotide sequence was defined as a clonotype. MiTCR v1.1 was used to align the clonotypes against IMGT TRBV, TRBD and TRBJ reference segments. The analysis included only V-J combinations with a frequency above 0.0001, which together covered 99.2% of the repertoires. The TCS score was defined as the ratio of F50 (clonal expansion) to E x V (chaos), calculated using BLOSUM62-based TCRdist between CDR3 peptides within each V-J. Welch's t-statistics and random forest reduced fewer than 600 V-J features to 10 to 15, which were used in a naive Bayes classifier (R e1071). TCRdb reprocessing: public reads trimmed at Q25 with fastp, clones called with MiXCR, in-frame beta chains kept. Records with the same CDR3 protein are collapsed into one entry carrying the most frequent genes and DNA. TCRdb's processing, not the authors', yielded these V and J calls. The sample contains about 590,000 distinct CDR3 sequences, 15% to 18% of them found a single time. The ten largest clones capture 6.5% to 8% of the sample.

Counted from cysteine to phenylalanine, this CDR3 has 18 amino acids. Only the CDR3 DNA is retained, 54 bases long and in frame from the first base. Germline trimming amounts to 2 bases on V and 5 bases on J, with 15 as the count of junction bases outside the gene matches. CDR1 and CDR2 are drawn from the germline V gene: SGHTA, FQGTGA. This clonotype was recorded a few times. Its cognate antigen has yet to be identified. No base quality information exists; no much larger clone differs at one position. Stable Graves' hyperthyroidism was defined as no progression to ophthalmopathy during 18 months of follow-up. Hyperthyroidism patients were newly diagnosed, with disease duration under 2 months, and aged 18 to 65 years. The study excluded patients with uncontrolled infections, other autoimmune diseases, pregnancy or lactation. Diagnoses were based on clinical symptoms, serum thyroxine and TRAb, thyroid ultrasound and orbital computed tomography. Ficoll-Paque density gradient centrifugation was used to isolate PBMCs from approximately 10 ml of fresh peripheral blood. Total RNA was extracted using Trizol reagent, and RNA quality was assessed on an Agilent 2100 Bioanalyzer.

Source material: blood. The chain is encoded by TRBV7-3 joined to TRBJ2-1; 7 bases in the middle match TRBD2. This TCR came from a woman aged 25-40 years with Graves' hyperthyroidism. The CDR3 protein: CASSLSPWGGPVNNEQFF. The nucleotide sequence is TGTGCCAGCAGCTTATCTCCTTGGGGGGGACCCGTTAACAATGAGCAGTTCTTC.